This T cell receptor beta chain comes out of a study of blood T cells in healthy people across ages. This clonotype has just a few counts. V trimming: 0 bases; J trimming: 7 bases; junction bases outside the gene matches: 9. Per germline, CDR1 SQVTM and CDR2 ANQGSEA. This CDR3 is 16 amino acids long. A second roughly 6 to 12 cycle PCR used barcoded and J-beta primers. TCRdb re-called the 5' RACE reads with MiXCR, one entry per CDR3 protein. Among around 1,000,000 distinct CDR3 sequences, under 30% were seen once, and the ten largest hold around 0.7%. The sample also formed part of further work on T cells of mothers and their children. That paper adds: For each mother, over 8 million TCR beta CDR3 reads were obtained, and for each child, about 3 million.

This sequence was found in a girl under 10 years old in good health. V is TRBV29-1 and J is TRBJ2-2; TRBD1 agrees at 9 bases. Sequencing was done on a sample of blood. The CDR3 protein is CSVEDLGQGLGGELFF. DNA of the CDR3: TGCAGCGTTGAAGATCTAGGACAGGGGCTAGGCGGGGAGCTGTTTTTT.